This T cell receptor beta chain was sequenced during a study of blood T cell repertoires in COVID-19 (dated by TCRdb to the early 2020s). Notes on the research overall: The collaborator samples originated in the United States, Italy and Spain and spanned the acute and convalescent phases of COVID-19. The material from the prospective study consisted of cDNA or gDNA derived from T cells, B-cell-depleted T cells, or PBMCs. The dataset comprised deeply sampled blood TCRbeta repertoires from subjects exposed to, actively infected with, or recovered from COVID-19. The repertoires were released in a freely available public database intended as a resource for research on the immune response to SARS-CoV-2. The samples were drawn from two sources: the first 160 participants of the ongoing ImmuneRACE study, and 1,200 or so subjects contributed by 6 global collaborators. Sample metadata almost always included a de-identified subject ID, COVID-19 status, age in years and sex. Where available, HLA class I and class II types were obtained from metadata supplied by the sample provider rather than from assay-based typing. The full study reports these points: The amount of clinical and demographic metadata varied by source and participant and was provided uncurated.

TCRbeta CDR3 regions were amplified from genomic DNA using the immunoSEQ Assay, a bias-controlled multiplex PCR. The paper's data handling went like this. Nucleated cell counts per sample were estimated from amplification of reference gene primers within the assay. To quantify the absolute abundance of each unique TCRbeta CDR3 rearrangement, sequence reads were collapsed and filtered. Productive Simpson clonality was computed per sample as the square root of Simpson's diversity index over productive rearrangements. Not all clones reach the TCRdb copy of this immuneACCESS table, which keeps in-frame sequences only. Checked studies attribute under half of the gap to unresolved V genes and leave the rest unexplained. Clonal size and the V and J genes are those of that table, whereas D and trimming came from the DNA. A total of around 300,000 clones appear in this sample, about 89% of them only once. The ten largest clones take up 0.94% of the sample.

Samples from volunteer blood donors who had recovered from COVID-19 were contributed by a second Seattle source. Each collaborating institution followed its own protocols to collect whole blood in K2EDTA tubes. Collaborator samples were shipped for TCRbeta analysis as frozen whole blood, isolated PBMCs, or DNA extracted from either sample type. The CDR3 numbers 13 residues from cysteine through phenylalanine. Only CDR3 DNA is held: 39 bases, read in frame from base 1. The trim is 1 base for V and 9 bases for J, with a gap of 10 bases between the germline ends. About this clone: Its antigen is still unknown. The record has no base qualities; no much larger clone is one base away.

The receptor was derived from a woman aged 40 to 50 who had recovered from COVID-19. The chain links TRBV12-3 or TRBV12-4 with TRBJ2-1; the D gene cannot be named for sure. The source material was peripheral blood. This receptor carries the CDR3 CASSLDRMAEQFF. The base sequence is TGTGCCAGCAGTTTAGATCGTATGGCTGAGCAGTTCTTC.